These T cell receptor beta chains were read from a single sample in a study of blood T cell repertoires in COVID-19. Method: immunoSEQ multiplex PCR; TCRdb's copy keeps in-frame clones and lacks some. The top ten hold about 0.8% of the sample, which has 200,000 or so clones, about 93% seen once. The specimen sequenced was peripheral blood. Receptors were obtained from a man in his sixties with COVID-19, enrolled during active disease. Each CDR3 is given with its conserved first and last residue. A D gene is named only where the DNA matches it firmly. Some rows mark clone size as missing; the rest say once, few, many or name a class of expanded clone.

clone_size: NA; d_call: NA; j_call: TRBJ2-1; v_call: TRBV10-1; cdr3_aa: CASNRGGIQDNEQFF; cdr3_nt: TGCGCCAGCAATCGCGGGGGCATCCAGGACAATGAGCAGTTCTTC
clone_size: NA; d_call: TRBD1; j_call: TRBJ1-6; v_call: TRBV30; cdr3_aa: CAWSIRTGGFYNSPLHF; cdr3_nt: TGTGCCTGGAGTATTCGGACAGGCGGATTTTATAATTCACCCCTCCACTTT
clone_size: NA; d_call: TRBD1; j_call: TRBJ2-3; v_call: TRBV24-1; cdr3_aa: CATSGTGEGPDTQYF; cdr3_nt: TGTGCCACCAGTGGAACAGGGGAAGGGCCAGATACGCAGTATTTT
clone_size: NA; d_call: TRBD1; j_call: TRBJ2-3; v_call: TRBV24-1; cdr3_aa: CATSEPRQGASTDTQYF; cdr3_nt: TGTGCCACCAGTGAACCCAGACAGGGGGCGAGCACAGATACGCAGTATTTT
clone_size: NA; d_call: TRBD2; j_call: TRBJ2-5; v_call: TRBV30; cdr3_aa: CAWSSLAGQTPETQYF; cdr3_nt: TGTGCCTGGAGCTCACTAGCGGGGCAAACGCCAGAGACCCAGTACTTC
clone_size: once; d_call: NA; j_call: TRBJ2-1; v_call: TRBV3-1/TRBV3-2; cdr3_aa: CAIRGANNEQFF; cdr3_nt: TGTGCCATCCGGGGGGCAAACAATGAGCAGTTCTTC
clone_size: NA; d_call: TRBD1; j_call: TRBJ1-6; v_call: TRBV6-4; cdr3_aa: CASSEGQGNSPLHF; cdr3_nt: TGTGCCAGCAGTGAGGGACAGGGTAATTCACCCCTCCACTTT
clone_size: NA; d_call: TRBD2; j_call: TRBJ2-7; v_call: TRBV7-6; cdr3_aa: CASSLGTSSGRRLPFDEQYF; cdr3_nt: TGTGCCAGCAGCTTAGGAACTTCTAGCGGGAGACGACTCCCCTTCGACGAGCAGTACTTC
clone_size: NA; d_call: TRBD1; j_call: TRBJ1-1; v_call: TRBV3-1/TRBV3-2; cdr3_aa: CASSHGGTGSDTFF; cdr3_nt: TGTGCCAGCAGCCATGGAGGGACAGGGAGCGACACTTTCTTT
clone_size: NA; d_call: TRBD2; j_call: TRBJ2-5; v_call: TRBV7-9; cdr3_aa: CASSPGIAGGQETQYF; cdr3_nt: TGTGCCAGCAGCCCCGGGATAGCGGGGGGCCAAGAGACCCAGTACTTC
clone_size: NA; d_call: NA; j_call: TRBJ2-2; v_call: TRBV3-1/TRBV3-2; cdr3_aa: CATTRAGNTGELFF; cdr3_nt: TGTGCTACAACTAGGGCGGGAAACACCGGGGAGCTGTTTTTT
clone_size: NA; d_call: TRBD2; j_call: TRBJ2-7; v_call: TRBV5-4; cdr3_aa: CASSRREVSYEQYF; cdr3_nt: TGTGCCAGCAGCAGGCGGGAGGTATCCTACGAGCAGTACTTC
clone_size: NA; d_call: NA; j_call: TRBJ1-6; v_call: TRBV3-1/TRBV3-2; cdr3_aa: CASSPRVNSPLHF; cdr3_nt: TGTGCCAGCAGCCCCAGGGTTAACTCACCCCTCCACTTT
clone_size: NA; d_call: NA; j_call: TRBJ1-5; v_call: TRBV28; cdr3_aa: CASSIQGYSNQPQHF; cdr3_nt: TGTGCCAGCAGCATACAGGGCTACAGCAATCAGCCCCAGCATTTT
clone_size: NA; d_call: TRBD2; j_call: TRBJ2-2; v_call: TRBV4-1; cdr3_aa: CASSKGEGLAGGYTGELFF; cdr3_nt: TGCGCCAGCAGCAAGGGAGAGGGACTAGCGGGAGGATACACCGGGGAGCTGTTTTTT
clone_size: NA; d_call: NA; j_call: TRBJ2-3; v_call: TRBV5-4; cdr3_aa: CASSPAGARGSDTQYF; cdr3_nt: TGTGCCAGCAGCCCGGCCGGTGCTAGGGGTTCAGATACGCAGTATTTT
clone_size: NA; d_call: TRBD1; j_call: TRBJ2-7; v_call: TRBV6-2/TRBV6-3; cdr3_aa: CASSTPDRMEYEQYF; cdr3_nt: TGTGCCAGCAGTACCCCGGACAGGATGGAGTACGAGCAGTACTTC
clone_size: NA; d_call: NA; j_call: TRBJ1-4; v_call: TRBV19; cdr3_aa: CASSPGGSGGATNEKLFF; cdr3_nt: TGTGCCAGTAGTCCGGGGGGCTCTGGTGGTGCGACTAATGAAAAACTGTTTTTT